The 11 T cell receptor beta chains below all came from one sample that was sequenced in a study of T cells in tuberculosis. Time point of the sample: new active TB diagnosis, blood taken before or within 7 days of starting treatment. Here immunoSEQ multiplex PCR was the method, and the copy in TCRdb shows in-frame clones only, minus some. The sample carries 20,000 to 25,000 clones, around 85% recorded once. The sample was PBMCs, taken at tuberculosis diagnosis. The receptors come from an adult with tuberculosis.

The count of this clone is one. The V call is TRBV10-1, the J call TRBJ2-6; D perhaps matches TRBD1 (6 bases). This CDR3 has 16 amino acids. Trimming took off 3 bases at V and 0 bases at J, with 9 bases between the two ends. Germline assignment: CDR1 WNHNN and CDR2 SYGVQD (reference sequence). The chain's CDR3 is CASSDGQHSGANVLTF. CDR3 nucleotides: TGCGCCAGCAGTGATGGACAGCACTCTGGGGCCAACGTCCTGACTTTC.

The CDR3 nucleotides are TGTGCCAGCAGCTCGAAGGGACAGGGAGCGACTGAAGCTTTCTTT. Translated: CASSSKGQGATEAFF. The genes are TRBV7-2 and TRBJ1-1; 9 nucleotides align to TRBD1. The CDR3 consists of 15 residues. The J segment lost 5 bases and the V segment lost 4 bases, leaving 8 bases of the junction unmatched. Per germline, CDR1 SGHTA and CDR2 FQGNSA.

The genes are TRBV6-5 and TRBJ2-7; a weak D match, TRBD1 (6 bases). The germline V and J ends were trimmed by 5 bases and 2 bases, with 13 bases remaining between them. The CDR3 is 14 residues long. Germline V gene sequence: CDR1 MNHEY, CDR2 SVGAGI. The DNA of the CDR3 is TGTGCCAGCAGTAGGGTGTACAGGGCCTACGAGCAGTACTTC. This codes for CASSRVYRAYEQYF.

CDR3 region: CASSLNWGGVDTQYF. CDR3 nucleotide sequence: TGTGCCAGCAGCCTCAACTGGGGCGGGGTTGATACGCAGTATTTT. The genes are TRBV9 and TRBJ2-3; D is possibly TRBD2 (6 bases). Germline lookup yields CDR1 SGDLS and CDR2 YYNGEE. Deletions cut 4 bases from V and 6 bases from J, with 18 bases between. CDR3 size: 15 residues.

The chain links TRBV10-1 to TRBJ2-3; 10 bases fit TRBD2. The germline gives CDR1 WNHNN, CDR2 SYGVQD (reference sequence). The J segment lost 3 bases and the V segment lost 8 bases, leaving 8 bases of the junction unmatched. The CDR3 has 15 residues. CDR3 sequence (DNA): TGCGCCAGCCAAGAAGGACTAGCGGATACAGATACGCAGTATTTT. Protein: CASQEGLADTDTQYF.

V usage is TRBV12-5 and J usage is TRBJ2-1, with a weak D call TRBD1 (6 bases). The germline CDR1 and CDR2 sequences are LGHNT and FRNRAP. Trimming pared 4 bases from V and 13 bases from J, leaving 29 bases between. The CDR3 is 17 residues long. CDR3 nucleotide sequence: TGTGCTAGTGGTTATCAACCGGGTGACAGGTATCTTGTACCACAGTTCTTC. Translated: CASGYQPGDRYLVPQFF. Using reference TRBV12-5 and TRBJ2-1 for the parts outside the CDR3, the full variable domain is DARVTQTPRHKVTEMGQEVTMRCQPILGHNTVFWYRQTMMQGLELLAYFRNRAPLDDSGMPKDRFSAEMPDATLATLKIQPSEPRDSAVYFCASGYQPGDRYLVPQFFGPGTRLTVL.

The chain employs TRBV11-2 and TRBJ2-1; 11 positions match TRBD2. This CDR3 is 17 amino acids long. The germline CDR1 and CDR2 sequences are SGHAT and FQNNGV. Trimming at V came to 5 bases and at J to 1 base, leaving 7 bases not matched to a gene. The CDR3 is CASSPGGTSGSYNEQFF. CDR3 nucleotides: TGTGCCAGCAGCCCCGGGGGGACTAGCGGTTCCTACAATGAGCAGTTCTTC.

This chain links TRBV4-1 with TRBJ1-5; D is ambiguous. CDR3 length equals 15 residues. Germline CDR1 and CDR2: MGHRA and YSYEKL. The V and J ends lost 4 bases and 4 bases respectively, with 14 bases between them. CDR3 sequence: CASSLEGSSNQPQHF. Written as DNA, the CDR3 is TGCGCCAGCAGCCTGGAGGGAAGTTCTAATCAGCCCCAGCATTTT.

CDR3 sequence reads: CASSWTGRGNTEAFF. The CDR3 DNA follows: TGTGCCAGCAGTTGGACAGGGAGGGGGAACACTGAAGCTTTCTTT. The V call is TRBV6-6, the J call TRBJ1-1, with 8 bases lining up with TRBD1. CDR1 is MNHNY and CDR2 is SVGAGI in the germline V gene (reference sequence). V lost 4 bases, J lost 1 base, and 5 bases stayed unmatched. The CDR3 contains 15 residues.

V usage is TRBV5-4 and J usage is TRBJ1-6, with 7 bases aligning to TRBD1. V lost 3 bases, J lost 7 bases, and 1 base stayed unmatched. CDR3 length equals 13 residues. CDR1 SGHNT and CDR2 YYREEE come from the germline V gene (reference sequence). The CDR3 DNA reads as TGTGCCAGCAGCTGGGACAGAAATTCACCCCTCCACTTT. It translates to CASSWDRNSPLHF.

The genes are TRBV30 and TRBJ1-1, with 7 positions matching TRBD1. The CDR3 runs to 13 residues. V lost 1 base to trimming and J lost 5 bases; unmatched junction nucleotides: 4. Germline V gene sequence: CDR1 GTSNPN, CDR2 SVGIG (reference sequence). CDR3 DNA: TGTGCCTGGAGTGGCTACAGGGGTACTGAAGCTTTCTTT. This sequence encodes CAWSGYRGTEAFF.